This T cell receptor (beta chain) was captured by sequencing in a study of lymphopenia after photon versus proton radiotherapy. This CDR3 has 15 amino acids. Germline V gene data show CDR1 as SEHNR and CDR2 as FQNEAQ (reference sequence). V dropped 5 bases and J dropped 1; count of bases not matched to a gene: 3. Method: immunoSEQ multiplex PCR; TCRdb's copy keeps in-frame clones and lacks some. The sample lists about 30,000 clones, around 94% occurring once. The source of this sequence is a woman between 50 and 59 years old with cholangiocarcinoma. The chain has TRBV7-9 and TRBJ2-3; 10 nucleotides line up with TRBD2. The sequencing used peripheral blood, collected from a patient treated with photon-based radiotherapy. CDR3 loop: CASSLLAGGTDTQYF. CDR3 in DNA: TGTGCCAGCAGCCTTCTAGCGGGGGGCACAGATACGCAGTATTTT.